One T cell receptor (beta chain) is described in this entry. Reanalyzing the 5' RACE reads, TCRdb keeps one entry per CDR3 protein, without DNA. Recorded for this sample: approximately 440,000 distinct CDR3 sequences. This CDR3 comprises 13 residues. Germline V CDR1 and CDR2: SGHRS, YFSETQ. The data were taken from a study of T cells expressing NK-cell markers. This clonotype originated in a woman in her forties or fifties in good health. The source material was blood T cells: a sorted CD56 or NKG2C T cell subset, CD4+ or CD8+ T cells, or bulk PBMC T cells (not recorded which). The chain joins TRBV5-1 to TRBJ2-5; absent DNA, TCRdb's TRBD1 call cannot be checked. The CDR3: CASTGTGKETQYF.